This TCR beta chain was sequenced for a study of blood T cell repertoires in COVID-19 (dated by TCRdb to about 2020). Background for the entire study: Collaborator samples came from the United States, Italy and Spain and covered acute and convalescent phases of COVID-19. The prospective study material was composed of cDNA or gDNA derived from T cells, B-cell-depleted T cells, or PBMCs. Subjects who had been exposed to COVID-19, were actively infected with it, or had recovered from it provided the deeply sampled blood TCRbeta repertoires that made up the dataset. The repertoires were made available in a free public database intended to serve as a resource for research on the immune response to SARS-CoV-2. Samples were obtained from the ongoing ImmuneRACE study (first 160 participants) and from over a thousand subjects provided by 6 global collaborators. The sample metadata nearly always contained a de-identified subject ID, COVID-19 status, age in years and sex. Where available, HLA class I and class II types were obtained from metadata supplied by the sample provider rather than from assay-based typing.

TCRbeta CDR3 regions were amplified from genomic DNA by means of the immunoSEQ Assay, a bias-controlled multiplex PCR. The paper's data handling went like this. Nucleated cell counts per sample were estimated from amplification of reference gene primers within the assay. Sequence reads were collapsed and filtered to measure the absolute abundance of every unique TCRbeta CDR3 rearrangement. For each sample, productive Simpson clonality was calculated by taking the square root of Simpson's diversity index across productive rearrangements. TCRdb's version of the immuneACCESS table is confined to in-frame rearrangements and falls short of the full clone set. An unresolved V gene accounts for under half of the shortfall where checked; the remainder is of unknown origin. V and J calls and clone size come straight from that table; D and trimming were deduced from the DNA. Counted in this sample were 100,000 to 150,000 clones; around 89% of them appeared once. About 4.1% of the sample is in the top ten clones.

Findings and caveats that apply to the study as a whole: The quantity of clinical and demographic metadata differed by source and by participant and was supplied without curation.

CDR1 and CDR2 are read off the germline V gene as SGHTA and FQGNSA. The trim is 3 bases for V and 8 bases for J, with a gap of 11 bases between the germline ends. From the cysteine up to the phenylalanine, the CDR3 has a length of 13 residues. Only the CDR3 part of the read is kept: 39 bases, read in frame from the first base. One collaborating source in Seattle enrolled patients during active infection and followed them longitudinally through the course of disease. Whole blood was collected in K2EDTA tubes by collaborating institutions according to the institutions' own protocols. For TCRbeta analysis, collaborators shipped samples as frozen whole blood, isolated PBMCs, or DNA extracted from either of those sample types. Points on this clone: Its antigen remains unidentified. No base quality values were provided; no much bigger clone lies one nucleotide off.

The sequence was collected from a man between 60 and 70 years old with COVID-19, enrolled during active disease. The receptor chain draws on TRBV7-2 and TRBJ2-1; no D gene can be assigned with confidence. The sample consisted of peripheral blood. This receptor carries the CDR3 CASSLRLEDEQFF. The base sequence is TGTGCCAGCAGCTTGAGGTTGGAAGATGAGCAGTTCTTC. When the CDR3 is completed using the reference TRBV7-2 and TRBJ2-1 genes on either side, the full variable domain is GAGVSQSPSNKVTEKGKDVELRCDPISGHTALYWYRQSLGQGLEFLIYFQGNSAPDKSGLPSDRFSAERTGGSVSTLTIQRTQQEDSAVYLCASSLRLEDEQFFGPGTRLTVL.